This entry lists 2 T cell receptor beta chains sequenced from one sample in a study of CD8+ T cells in alopecia areata. The sequencing template was cDNA reverse transcribed from extracted RNA. Method: immunoSEQ multiplex PCR; TCRdb's copy keeps in-frame clones and lacks some. The top ten clones hold roughly 3.1% of a sample with around 120,000 clones, approximately 60% of them seen once. The sample taken for sequencing was CD4+ T cells sorted from blood. The receptors here all came from a human donor in good health.

The chain carries TRBV4-1 and TRBJ1-6, with D tentatively TRBD1 (6 bases). V dropped 4 bases and J dropped 9 bases, with 13 bases sitting between them. The CDR3 has 14 residues. CDR1 MGHRA and CDR2 YSYEKL come from the germline V gene. The CDR3 spells CASSPGDISSPLHF. The CDR3 DNA reads TGCGCCAGCAGCCCCGGGGACATAAGTTCACCCCTCCACTTT.

The chain carries TRBV29-1 and TRBJ2-7; 7 bases map to TRBD1. V lost 4 bases to trimming and J lost 3 bases; unmatched junction nucleotides: 6. The CDR3 runs 13 residues. CDR1 is SQVTM, CDR2 ANQGSEA, per germline. The CDR3 loop is CSVGGTANYEQYF. CDR3 DNA sequence: TGCAGCGTTGGGGGGACAGCAAACTACGAGCAGTACTTC.